This entry lists 5 T cell receptor beta chains sequenced from one sample in a study of cytomegalovirus exposure and HLA in healthy donors. Data came from immunoSEQ multiplex PCR; TCRdb stores just in-frame clones and leaves some out. The sample shows 130,000 or so clones, roughly 87% of them seen only once. Material: PBMCs. These receptor sequences come from a woman between 18 and 30 years old in good health and CMV-seropositive.

This chain connects TRBV13 to TRBJ2-3; tentatively, D is TRBD2 (7 bases). The CDR3 extends over 16 amino acids. Per germline, CDR1 PRHDT and CDR2 FYEKMQ (reference sequence). Trimming pared 2 bases from V and 6 bases from J, leaving 18 bases between. The CDR3 DNA reads as TGTGCCAGCAGCTTAAGGGTTGGGGGGGCAGGCGATACGCAGTATTTT. It specifies CASSLRVGGAGDTQYF. The full variable domain, in which reference TRBV13 and TRBJ2-3 provide the parts outside the CDR3, is AAGVIQSPRHLIKEKRETATLKCYPIPRHDTVYWYQQGPGQDPQFLISFYEKMQSDKGSIPDRFSAQQFSDYHSELNMSSLELGDSALYFCASSLRVGGAGDTQYFGPGTRLTVL.

The chain is built from TRBV10-3 and TRBJ1-5, with D perhaps matching TRBD1 (5 bases). Germline values: CDR1 ENHRY, CDR2 SYGVKD. This CDR3 comprises 13 residues. Trimming removed 4 bases at V and 5 bases at J, with 9 bases between. For the CDR3, the DNA is TGTGCCATCAGTGTAGGGGAAGATCAGCCCCAGCATTTT. This translates into CAISVGEDQPQHF.

J is TRBJ2-5 and V is TRBV4-3; 8 bases fit TRBD2. Germline trimming cut 4 bases from V and 1 base from J; bases unmatched to any gene: 8. Germline V gene data show CDR1 as LGHNA and CDR2 as YSLEER. The CDR3 length is 16 residues. CDR3 sequence reads: CASSRGAGEFQETQYF. CDR3 in DNA: TGCGCCAGCAGCCGGGGAGCGGGGGAATTCCAAGAGACCCAGTACTTC.

This clone has only one observation. The genes are TRBV19 and TRBJ2-5; 10 bases agree with TRBD2. The CDR3 runs 13 residues. V dropped 10 bases and J dropped 6; count of bases not matched to a gene: 8. CDR1 and CDR2 (germline): LNHDA, SQIVND (reference sequence). The CDR3 spells CATAERGGKTQYF. Written as DNA, the CDR3 is TGTGCCACGGCGGAGCGGGGGGGAAAGACCCAGTACTTC.

V usage is TRBV6-6 and J usage is TRBJ1-5; 9 bases align to TRBD1. The ends lost 6 bases at V and 4 bases at J; junction bases unmatched: 10. CDR1 MNHNY and CDR2 SVGAGI come from the germline V gene (reference sequence). The CDR3 contains 16 residues. The CDR3 bases are TGTGCCAGCAGCCCCGTCAACAGGGGGCTTAATCAGCCCCAGCATTTT. It translates to CASSPVNRGLNQPQHF.